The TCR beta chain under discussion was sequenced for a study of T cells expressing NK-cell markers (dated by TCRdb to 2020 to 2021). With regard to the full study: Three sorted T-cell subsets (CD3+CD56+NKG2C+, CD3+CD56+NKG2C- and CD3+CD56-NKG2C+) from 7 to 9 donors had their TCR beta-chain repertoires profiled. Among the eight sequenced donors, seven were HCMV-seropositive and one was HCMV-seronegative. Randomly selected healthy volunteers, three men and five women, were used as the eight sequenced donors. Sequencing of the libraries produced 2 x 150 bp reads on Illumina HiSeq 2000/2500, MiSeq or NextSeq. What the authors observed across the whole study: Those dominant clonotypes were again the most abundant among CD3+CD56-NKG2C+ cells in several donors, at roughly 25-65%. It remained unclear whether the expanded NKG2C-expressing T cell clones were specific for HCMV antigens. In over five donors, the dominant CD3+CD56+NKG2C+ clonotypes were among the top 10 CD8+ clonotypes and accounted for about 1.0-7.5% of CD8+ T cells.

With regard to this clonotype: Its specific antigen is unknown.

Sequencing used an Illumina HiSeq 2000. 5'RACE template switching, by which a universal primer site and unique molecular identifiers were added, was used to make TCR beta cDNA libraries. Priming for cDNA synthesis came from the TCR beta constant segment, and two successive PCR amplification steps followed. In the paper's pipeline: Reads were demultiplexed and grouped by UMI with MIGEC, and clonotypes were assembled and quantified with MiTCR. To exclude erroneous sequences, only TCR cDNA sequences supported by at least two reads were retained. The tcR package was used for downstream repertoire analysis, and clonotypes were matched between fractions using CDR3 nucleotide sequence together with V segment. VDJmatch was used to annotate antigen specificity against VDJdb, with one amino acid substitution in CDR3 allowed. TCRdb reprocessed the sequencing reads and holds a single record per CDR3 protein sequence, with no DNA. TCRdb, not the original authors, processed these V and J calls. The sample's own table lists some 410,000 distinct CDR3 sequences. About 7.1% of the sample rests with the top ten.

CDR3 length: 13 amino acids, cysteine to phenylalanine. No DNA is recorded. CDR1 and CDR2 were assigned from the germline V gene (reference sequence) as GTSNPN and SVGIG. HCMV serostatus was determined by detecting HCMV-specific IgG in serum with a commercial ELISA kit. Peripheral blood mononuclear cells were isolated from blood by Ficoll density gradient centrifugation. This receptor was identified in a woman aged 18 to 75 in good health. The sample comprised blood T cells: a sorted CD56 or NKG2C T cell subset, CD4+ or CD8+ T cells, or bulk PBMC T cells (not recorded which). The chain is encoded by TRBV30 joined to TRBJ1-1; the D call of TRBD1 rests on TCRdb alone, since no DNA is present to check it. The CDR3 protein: CAWDGQLNTEAFF.